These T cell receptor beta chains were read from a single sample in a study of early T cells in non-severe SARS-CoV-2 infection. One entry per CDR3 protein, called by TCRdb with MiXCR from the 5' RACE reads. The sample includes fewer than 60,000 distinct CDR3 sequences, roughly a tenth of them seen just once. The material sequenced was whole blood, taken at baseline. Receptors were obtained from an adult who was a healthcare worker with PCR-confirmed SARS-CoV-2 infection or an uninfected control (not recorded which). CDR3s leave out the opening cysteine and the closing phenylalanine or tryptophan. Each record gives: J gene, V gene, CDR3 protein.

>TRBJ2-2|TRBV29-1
SVEWCFRRQGLVPAKTNTGELF
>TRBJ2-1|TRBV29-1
SAERTGGVFNEQF
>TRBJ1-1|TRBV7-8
ASTRDLNTEAF
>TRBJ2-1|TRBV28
ASSGTQGRGEQF
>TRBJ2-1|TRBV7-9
ASSSVAGPPNEQF
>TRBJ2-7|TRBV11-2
ASSLRSAGLQLYEQY
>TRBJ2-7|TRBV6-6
ASSRDRSYEQY
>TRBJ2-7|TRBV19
ATSSGAYEQY
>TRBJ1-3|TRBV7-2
ASSLQGGNTIY
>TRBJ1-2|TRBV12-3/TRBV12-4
ATPSTGLSTGHGYT
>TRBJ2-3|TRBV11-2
ASSSGADTQY
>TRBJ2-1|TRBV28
ASTWTGLAGGIEQF
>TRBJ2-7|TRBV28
ASSPTSGRAYHEQY
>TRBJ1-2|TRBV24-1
ATSDSGREDYGYT
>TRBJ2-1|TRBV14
ASSQVQELRNEQF
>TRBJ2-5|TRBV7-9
ASSFYTETQY
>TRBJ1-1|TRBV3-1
ASSHSPGQGNTEAF
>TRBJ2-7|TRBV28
ASSTSPGFGEQY
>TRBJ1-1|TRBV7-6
ASSLAQGLQAEAF
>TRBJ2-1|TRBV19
ASSAGAYNEQF
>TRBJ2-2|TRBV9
ASSTPRGGPNTGELF
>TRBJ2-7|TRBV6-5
ASSYRHLGTPSYEQY
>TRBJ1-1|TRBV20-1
SASGDPNTEAF
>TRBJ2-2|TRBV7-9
ASRQGNTGELF
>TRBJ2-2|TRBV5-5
ASSLYSGANTGELF
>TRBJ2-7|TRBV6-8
ASTNPTGRASYEQY
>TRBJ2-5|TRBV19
ASSSGLQETQY
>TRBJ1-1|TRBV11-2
ASSVRQGLNSEAF
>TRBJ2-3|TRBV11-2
ASLLDATDTQY
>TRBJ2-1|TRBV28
ASSLGSSGGRDEQF
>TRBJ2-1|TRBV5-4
ASSTPTSGSVGEQF
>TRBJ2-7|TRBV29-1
SVRSGNYEQY
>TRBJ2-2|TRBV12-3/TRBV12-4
ASSRLAGGAGELF
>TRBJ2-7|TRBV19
ASSRELIYEQY
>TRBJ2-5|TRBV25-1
ASSDLRQDETQY
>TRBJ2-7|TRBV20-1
SAYLSGRTHEQY
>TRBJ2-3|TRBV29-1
SVAQGARTDTQY
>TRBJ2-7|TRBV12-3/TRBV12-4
ASSHGLAGGEQY
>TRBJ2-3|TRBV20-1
SARDVREGGDTQY
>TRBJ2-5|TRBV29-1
SGTGTSGSETQY
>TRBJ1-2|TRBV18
ASSPPSGTYGYT
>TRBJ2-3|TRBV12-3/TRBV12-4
ASSPGSGILTDTQY
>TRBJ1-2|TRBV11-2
ASSFTEANGYT
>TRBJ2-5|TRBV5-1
ASSLFGLAGGQETQY